The clone carrying this T cell receptor beta chain appeared many times. The data stem from a study of kidney transplant recipient with SARS-CoV-2 infection. The germline gives CDR1 SNHLY, CDR2 FYNNEI. The junction had 6 bases not matched to a gene; V was cut back by 4 bases and J by 4 bases. CDR3 size: 14 residues. TCRdb itself ran the reads through MiXCR, one entry per CDR3 protein. The sample lists roughly 230,000 distinct CDR3 sequences, less than 35% occurring once. The TCR was taken from a male patient between 25 and 39 years old who had COVID-19 and was a kidney transplant recipient. Some T cells may have come from the graft donor. The sequenced sample was a blood sample, obtained at baseline and between days 110 and 120 from a kidney transplant recipient. The chain couples TRBV2 to TRBJ2-7, with TRBD1 matching over 8 bases. CDR3 sequence reads: CASSGRTGRYEQYF. The CDR3 DNA is TGTGCCAGCAGTGGGAGGACAGGGAGGTACGAGCAGTACTTC.